Presented here are 20 T cell receptor beta chains from one specimen sequenced in a study of T cell changes during pregnancy in multiple sclerosis. Using immunoSEQ multiplex PCR, the repertoire was profiled, and TCRdb retains in-frame clones only, with some absent. Of under 95,000 clones listed, approximately 92% are singletons. The sample was peripheral blood, taken after pregnancy. The receptors shown here come from a female donor with multiple sclerosis, enrolled in a pregnancy study.

The rearrangement joins TRBV7-2 to TRBJ1-4; no clear D gene. With 5 bases removed from V and 0 bases from J, the gap between germline ends came to 13 bases. There are 16 residues in the CDR3. Looked up from germline, CDR1 is SGHTA and CDR2 is FQGNSA. For the CDR3, the DNA is TGTGCCAGCAGCCCGACACCCTATACAACTAATGAAAAACTGTTTTTT. Its protein product is CASSPTPYTTNEKLFF. The whole variable domain, filled in from reference TRBV7-2 and TRBJ1-4, reads GAGVSQSPSNKVTEKGKDVELRCDPISGHTALYWYRQSLGQGLEFLIYFQGNSAPDKSGLPSDRFSAERTGGSVSTLTIQRTQQEDSAVYLCASSPTPYTTNEKLFFGSGTQLSVL.

This chain uses TRBV4-2 with TRBJ2-7; D remains unclear. Looked up from germline, CDR1 is LGHNA and CDR2 is YNFKEQ. The CDR3 is made up of 15 amino acids. V was clipped by 1 base and J by 0 bases, with 10 bases between them. CDR3 DNA: TGTGCCAGCAGCCAAGGCGGAGATGGCTCCTACGAGCAGTACTTC. Amino acid sequence: CASSQGGDGSYEQYF.

The CDR3 spells CASSLGQGAETQYF. CDR3 in DNA: TGTGCCAGCTCACTTGGACAGGGGGCAGAGACCCAGTACTTC. The chain employs TRBV18 and TRBJ2-5; 11 bases are a match to TRBD1. Trimming cost V 4 bases and J 4 bases; bases outside gene matches: 2. This CDR3 has 14 residues. The V gene's germline CDR1 is KGHSH and CDR2 LQKENI.

The chain couples TRBV19 to TRBJ2-2, with TRBD1 matching over 7 bases. Trimming cost V 8 bases and J 5 bases; bases outside gene matches: 5. The CDR3 has 13 amino acids. Germline loops: CDR1 LNHDA, CDR2 SQIVND (reference sequence). This CDR3 is CASRTGVTGELFF. The CDR3 nucleotides read TGTGCCAGTCGTACAGGGGTGACCGGGGAGCTGTTTTTT.

The V call is TRBV5-1, the J call TRBJ1-1, with 7 bases identical to TRBD1. Unmatched junction bases numbered 8, after V lost 0 bases and J lost 3 bases. Per the germline V gene, CDR1 is SGHRS and CDR2 is YFSETQ. This CDR3 spans 16 amino acids. The chain's CDR3 is CASSLGSGGYDTEAFF. For the CDR3, the DNA is TGCGCCAGCAGCTTGGGGTCAGGGGGGTATGACACTGAAGCTTTCTTT. The complete variable domain, with remaining parts taken from reference TRBV5-1 and TRBJ1-1, reads KAGVTQTPRYLIKTRGQQVTLSCSPISGHRSVSWYQQTPGQGLQFLFEYFSETQRNKGNFPGRFSGRQFSNSRSEMNVSTLELGDSALYLCASSLGSGGYDTEAFFGQGTRLTVV.

This clone was counted a few times. The chain links TRBV20-1 to TRBJ2-1, with 7 bases identical to TRBD1. CDR1 and CDR2 from the germline V gene are DFQATT and SNEGSKA (reference sequence). V trimming: 6 bases; J trimming: 8 bases; junction bases outside the gene matches: 1. The CDR3 totals 10 residues. The DNA for the CDR3 is TGCAGTGCCAGGGGGTATGAGCAGTTCTTC. Encoded protein: CSARGYEQFF.

The chain is built from TRBV5-1 and TRBJ1-2; 7 bases fit TRBD1. CDR1 and CDR2 from the germline V gene are SGHRS and YFSETQ. The CDR3 sequence is 16 residues long. V lost 0 bases and J lost 0; bases outside the gene matches: 5. CDR3 amino acids: CASSLGTGLANYGYTF. CDR3 bases: TGCGCCAGCAGCTTGGGGACAGGCCTAGCTAACTATGGCTACACCTTC.

The J gene is TRBJ2-2, the V gene TRBV5-6; tentatively, D is TRBD1 (6 bases). Trimming shortened V by 5 bases and J by 4 bases, and 18 bases separated the two germline ends. The CDR3 loop spans 16 amino acids. The V gene's germline CDR1 is SGHDT and CDR2 YYEEEE. In DNA, the CDR3 is TGTGCCAGCAGGTCCAGAGGGACAAGGGGCACCGGGGAGCTGTTTTTT. Protein sequence: CASRSRGTRGTGELFF. The full variable domain, rest sourced from reference TRBV5-6 and TRBJ2-2, is DAGVTQSPTHLIKTRGQQVTLRCSPKSGHDTVSWYQQALGQGPQFIFQYYEEEERQRGNFPDRFSGHQFPNYSSELNVNALLLGDSALYLCASRSRGTRGTGELFFGEGSRLTVL.

This clone was picked up one time. The rearrangement joins TRBV18 to TRBJ2-1, with 7 bases aligning to TRBD2. CDR3 length: 16 amino acids. Germline values: CDR1 KGHSH, CDR2 LQKENI. Trimming at V came to 3 bases and at J to 3 bases, leaving 8 bases not matched to a gene. The CDR3 DNA reads as TGTGCCAGCTCACCTAGTATGAGGACTAGCTACAATGAGCAGTTCTTC. Translation: CASSPSMRTSYNEQFF.

The gene calls are TRBV19 and TRBJ1-5; 7 nucleotides line up with TRBD1. The J segment lost 5 bases and the V segment lost 3 bases, leaving 1 base of the junction unmatched. Per the germline V gene, CDR1 is LNHDA and CDR2 is SQIVND (reference sequence). The CDR3 has 13 amino acids. CDR3: CASSIRGHQPQHF. The CDR3 DNA sequence: TGTGCCAGTAGTATTAGGGGGCATCAGCCCCAGCATTTT.

This rearrangement joins TRBV23-1 to TRBJ2-7; D remains unclear. TRBV23-1 is given ORF status, its function remaining uncertain. With 6 bases removed from V and 12 bases from J, the gap between germline ends came to 12 bases. CDR3 size: 10 residues. Written as DNA, the CDR3 is TGCGCCAGCAGCGACACGTACAGGTACTTC. Translation: CASSDTYRYF.

The V gene is TRBV30, the J gene TRBJ2-1; D might be TRBD1 (5 bases). CDR3 length equals 14 residues. V dropped 3 bases and J dropped 7 bases, with 16 bases sitting between them. Looked up from germline, CDR1 is GTSNPN and CDR2 is SVGIG (reference sequence). In DNA, the CDR3 is TGTGCCTGGAGCCTTCTGGGGCAGATGAATGAGCAGTTCTTC. Amino acid sequence: CAWSLLGQMNEQFF.

The chain couples TRBV2 to TRBJ2-5, with D perhaps matching TRBD2 (6 bases). The CDR3 extends over 15 amino acids. Germline V CDR1 and CDR2: SNHLY, FYNNEI. Trimming pared 6 bases from V and 4 bases from J, leaving 18 bases between. The CDR3 nucleotides read TGTGCCAGCAGGTTGAATGGGGTCGGGGGAGAGACCCAGTACTTC. It translates to CASRLNGVGGETQYF.

The rearrangement joins TRBV19 to TRBJ1-4; D is unresolved. V was pared by 3 bases and J by 4 bases, with 18 bases between. Germline lookup yields CDR1 LNHDA and CDR2 SQIVND (reference sequence). CDR3 length: 17 amino acids. The CDR3, as DNA: TGTGCCAGTAGTATTGTAGAAAGGATCCGACATAATGAAAAACTGTTTTTT. It codes for CASSIVERIRHNEKLFF.

J is TRBJ1-1 and V is TRBV19, with a tentative D call TRBD1 (5 bases). The CDR3 spans 15 residues. Germline V gene data show CDR1 as LNHDA and CDR2 as SQIVND (reference sequence). V was clipped by 4 bases and J by 5 bases, with 17 bases between them. CDR3 in amino acids: CASSRGPKWVTEAFF. The CDR3 DNA is TGTGCCAGTAGTAGGGGCCCGAAATGGGTGACTGAAGCTTTCTTT.

V and J are TRBV7-2 and TRBJ2-1; 12 bases match TRBD2. This CDR3 spans 17 amino acids. After removal of 5 bases from V and 3 bases from J, the junction contained 8 bases not matched to a gene. The germline V gene has CDR1 SGHTA and CDR2 FQGNSA. The CDR3 bases are TGTGCCAGCAGCCAGACGGGGACTAGCGGGTTCTACAATGAGCAGTTCTTC. Translation: CASSQTGTSGFYNEQFF.

The gene calls are TRBV6-1 and TRBJ2-1, with 8 bases that match TRBD2. Germline V gives CDR1 MNHNS, CDR2 SASEGT. J lost 7 bases, V lost 4 bases, and 6 bases had no gene match. CDR3 length equals 14 residues. This CDR3 is CASSASGSSNEQFF. The CDR3 DNA reads as TGTGCCAGCAGTGCCAGCGGGAGTTCGAATGAGCAGTTCTTC.

V is TRBV30 and J is TRBJ1-2; possibly TRBD1 for D (6 bases). V was clipped by 1 base and J by 8 bases, with 17 bases between them. This CDR3 has 14 residues. Looked up from germline, CDR1 is GTSNPN and CDR2 is SVGIG (reference sequence). CDR3 in amino acids: CAWSENQGFRGYTF. The CDR3 DNA sequence: TGTGCCTGGAGTGAAAACCAGGGGTTCAGAGGCTACACCTTC.

The chain links TRBV29-1 to TRBJ2-7, with TRBD1 matching 10 bases. The germline CDR1 and CDR2 sequences are SQVTM and ANQGSEA. This CDR3 has 12 amino acids. With 4 bases clipped from V and 3 bases from J, the junction kept 0 bases outside the gene matches. CDR3 sequence reads: CSVGTGGYEQYF. For the CDR3, the DNA is TGCAGCGTTGGGACAGGGGGCTACGAGCAGTACTTC.

V gene TRBV5-1 combines with J gene TRBJ2-7; TRBD2 matches 9 bases. CDR1 and CDR2 (germline): SGHRS, YFSETQ. The CDR3 contains 16 residues. V trimming: 6 bases; J trimming: 0 bases; junction bases outside the gene matches: 10. DNA for the CDR3: TGCGCCAGCAAGGGGTTAGCGGGAGATCCCTCCTACGAGCAGTACTTC. It is translated as CASKGLAGDPSYEQYF.